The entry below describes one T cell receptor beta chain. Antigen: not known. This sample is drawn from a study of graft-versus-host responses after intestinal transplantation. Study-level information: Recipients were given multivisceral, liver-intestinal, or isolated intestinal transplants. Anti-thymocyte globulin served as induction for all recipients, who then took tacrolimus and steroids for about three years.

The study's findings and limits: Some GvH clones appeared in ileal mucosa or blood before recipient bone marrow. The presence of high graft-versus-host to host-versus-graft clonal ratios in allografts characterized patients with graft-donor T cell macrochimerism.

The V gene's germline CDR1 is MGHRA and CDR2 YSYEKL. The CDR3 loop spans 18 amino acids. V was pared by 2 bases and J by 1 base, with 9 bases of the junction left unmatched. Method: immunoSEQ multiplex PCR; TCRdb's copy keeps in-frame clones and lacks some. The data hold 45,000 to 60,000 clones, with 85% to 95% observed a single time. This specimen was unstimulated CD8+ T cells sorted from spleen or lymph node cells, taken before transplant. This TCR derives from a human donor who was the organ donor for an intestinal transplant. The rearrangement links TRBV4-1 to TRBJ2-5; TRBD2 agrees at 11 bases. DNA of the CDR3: TGCGCCAGCAGCCAACTAGCGGGGGGCACGCTAGGCCAAGAGACCCAGTACTTC. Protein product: CASSQLAGGTLGQETQYF.